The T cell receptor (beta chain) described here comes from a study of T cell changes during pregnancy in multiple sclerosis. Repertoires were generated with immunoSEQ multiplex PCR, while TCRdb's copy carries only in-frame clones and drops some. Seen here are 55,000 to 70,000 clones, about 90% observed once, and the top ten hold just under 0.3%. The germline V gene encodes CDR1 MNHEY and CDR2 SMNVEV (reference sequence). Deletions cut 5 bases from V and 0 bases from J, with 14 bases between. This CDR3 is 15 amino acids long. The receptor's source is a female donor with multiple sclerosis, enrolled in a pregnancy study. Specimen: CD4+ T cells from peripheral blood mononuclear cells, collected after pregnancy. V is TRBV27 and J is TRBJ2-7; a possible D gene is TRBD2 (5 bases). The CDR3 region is CASSLREGSSYEQYF. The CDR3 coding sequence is TGTGCCAGCAGTCTCCGAGAGGGCTCCTCCTACGAGCAGTACTTC.